This TCR beta chain was captured in a study of spatial heterogeneity in lung cancer. Time point described: sample taken at primary tumor resection. Whole RNA came from tumor, nontumor lung or frozen PBMC and was sequenced without being sorted. The donors comprised some 70 untreated early-stage non-small cell lung cancer patients. There are 15 residues in the CDR3. Germline CDR1 is SGHAT and CDR2 is FQDESV (reference sequence). Trimming pared 3 bases from V and 1 base from J, leaving 12 bases between. Overall study findings and caveats: Whereas they appeared in blood less at follow-up, ubiquitous expanded tumor TCRs appeared there more at resection.

Via MiXCR, TCRdb re-called the 5' RACE reads, giving one row per CDR3 protein. The top ten clones hold 5% to 7.5% of a sample with 77,000 or so distinct CDR3 sequences, approximately 18% of them seen once. A note on this clonotype: Its antigen is unknown.

This specimen was PBMCs, taken at surgery. This receptor was obtained from a male donor with early-stage non-small cell lung cancer. V is TRBV11-1 and J is TRBJ1-1; D gene uncertain. For the CDR3, the DNA is TGTGCCAGCAGCTTCCTCGTCGGTGGGAACACTGAAGCTTTCTTT. Its protein is CASSFLVGGNTEAFF.